This T cell receptor beta chain was identified in a study of CXCR3-negative and CXCR3-positive naive CD8 T cells. At the level of the study: Summed over all libraries, TRB reads came to approximately 140 million, with about 1.5 +/- 0.3 million per library. The study, taken as a whole, reports: Expression of CXCR3 was partially reduced after cryopreservation, and fresh PBMCs were used in most assays. Naive cells with CXCR3 showed TRB CDR3s that were more hydrophobic than those in CXCR3-negative naive cells. Both naive subsets had comparably high diversity; memory CD8+ cells much lower.

CD45RO-CCR7+CD27+CD95- defined naive CD8+ T cells. Each TRB cDNA library was prepared by 5' RACE (with UMI labels). One entry per CDR3 protein, without DNA, is what TCRdb gives after re-calling the 5' RACE reads. Recorded here are roughly 130,000 distinct CDR3 sequences; the top ten clones represent roughly 0.59%. This CDR3 has 16 amino acids. To note about this clonotype: What it recognizes is unknown.

This sequence was found in a human donor in good health. Some clones in this sample may be carry-over from other donors' samples. Material for sequencing was naive CXCR3+ CD8+ T cells from blood. Documented subset: CD45RO-CCR7+CD27+CD95- naive CD8+ T cells expressing CXCR3 (TNR3+). This rearrangement joins TRBV12-3 or TRBV12-4 to TRBJ2-1; TCRdb reports TRBD2, a call that lacks DNA to check it against. The CDR3 here is CASSLALASGNNEQFF.